The clone carrying this T cell receptor (beta chain) was counted a few times. What it binds is unknown. Germline V gene sequence: CDR1 ENHRY, CDR2 SYGVKD. Unmatched junction bases numbered 5, after V lost 10 bases and J lost 6 bases. The CDR3 runs to 12 residues. TCRdb called the 5' RACE reads again in MiXCR, with one record for every CDR3 protein. The table records approximately 160,000 distinct CDR3 sequences, 9.3% of them present only once. This sample stems from a study of T cells after yellow fever vaccination. Study-wide context: Preparation of fractions with low cell numbers was performed using SMART-Seq v4 Ultra Low Input.

Study-wide points: Reappearance after the booster was seen for most primary-vaccination clones, at approximately 97% CD4 and 80% to 90% CD8. Though weaker, the secondary response peaked faster, on day 5 versus 15.

This chain connects TRBV10-3 to TRBJ2-1; 8 positions match TRBD2. The sequenced sample was CD8+ T cells sorted from PBMCs, obtained 45 days after the yellow fever booster vaccination. This receptor was identified in a man between 18 and 29 years old who received the YFV17D yellow fever vaccine. Here the CDR3 reads CATREGVNEQFF. Written as DNA, the CDR3 is TGTGCCACCCGGGAGGGAGTCAATGAGCAGTTCTTC.